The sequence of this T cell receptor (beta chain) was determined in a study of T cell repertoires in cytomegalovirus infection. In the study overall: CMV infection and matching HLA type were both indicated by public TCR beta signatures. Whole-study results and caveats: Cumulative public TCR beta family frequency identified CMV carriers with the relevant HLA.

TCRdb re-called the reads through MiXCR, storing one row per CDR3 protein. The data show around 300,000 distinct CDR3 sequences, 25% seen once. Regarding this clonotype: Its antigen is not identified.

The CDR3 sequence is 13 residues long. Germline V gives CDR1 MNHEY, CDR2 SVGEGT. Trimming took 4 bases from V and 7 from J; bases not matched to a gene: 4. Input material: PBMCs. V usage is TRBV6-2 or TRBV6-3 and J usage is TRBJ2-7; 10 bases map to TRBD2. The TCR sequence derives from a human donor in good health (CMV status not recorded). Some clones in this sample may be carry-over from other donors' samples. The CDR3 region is CASSSGTSAEQYF. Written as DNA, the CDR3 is TGTGCCAGCAGTTCCGGGACTAGCGCGGAGCAGTACTTC.